Below, 32 T cell receptor beta chains from the same sample are listed, as sequenced in a study of T cell clonality in common variable immunodeficiency. Profiling relied on immunoSEQ multiplex PCR, and the TCRdb table lists in-frame clones only, not all of them. The sample contains more than 35,000 clones, none of them singletons. Sequencing used peripheral blood mononuclear cells. The receptors were sampled from a person between 18 and 69 years old in good health.

This clone was detected ten times or more. The CDR3 region is CATSGGAKETQYF. The CDR3 bases that were read are TGTGCCACCAGCGGCGGGGCCAAAGAGACC. The chain combines TRBV24-1 with TRBJ2-5; D is possibly TRBD2 (6 bases). Read coverage stops 3 residues before the CDR3 terminus; the germline J gene supplies the remainder. This CDR3 region has 13 residues. Germline CDR1 and CDR2: KGHDR and SFDVKD. V lost 7 bases to trimming and J lost 3 bases, with 11 bases between them.

This clone has a count of ten or more. The read ends 3 residues early relative to the CDR3; the germline J gene fills the gap. The chain recombines TRBV28 with TRBJ2-7, with D perhaps TRBD1 (7 bases). Between the trimmed V and J ends, which lost 10 bases and 3 bases, there was a span of 16 bases. The germline CDR1 and CDR2 sequences are MDHEN and SYDVKM. This CDR3 region has 13 residues. The CDR3 reads CATNQGGYYEQYF. Incomplete CDR3 DNA: TGTGCCACAAACCAGGGGGGATACTACGAG.

Many counts were recorded for this clone. The CDR3 is cut off 3 residues early in the read; its end comes from the germline J gene. The chain employs TRBV4-1 and TRBJ2-7; 8 nucleotides line up with TRBD1. CDR3 size: 15 residues. The trim removed 1 base at V and 3 bases at J, leaving 5 bases unmatched. Germline V gene lookup returns CDR1 MGHRA and CDR2 YSYEKL. The CDR3 sequence is CASSQGTGRVYEQYF. The covered CDR3 bases are TGCGCCAGCAGCCAAGGGACAGGGCGAGTCTACGAG.

This clone was detected many times. The CDR3 extends 3 residues past the end of the read, so its final part is completed from the germline J gene. The rearrangement joins TRBV12-3 or TRBV12-4 to TRBJ2-7; 7 bases fit TRBD1. Unmatched junction bases numbered 5, after V lost 3 bases and J lost 3 bases. The CDR3 loop spans 14 amino acids. This CDR3 is CASSFGDSYYEQYF. The part of the CDR3 DNA that was read is TGTGCCAGCAGTTTTGGGGACAGCTACTACGAG.

This clone was counted many times. The read ends 3 residues before the CDR3 terminus; that terminus is restored from the germline J gene. This chain joins TRBV5-1 and TRBJ1-2; 10 nucleotides align to TRBD1. The CDR3 totals 15 residues. The V gene end was trimmed by 0 bases and the J gene end by 7 bases; junction bases not matched to a gene: 6. Germline V CDR1 and CDR2: SGHRS, YFSETQ. CDR3 DNA, as far as it was read: TGCGCCAGCAGCTTGGACGGACAGGGGGGGACTGGC. Its translation: CASSLDGQGGTG. The whole CDR3 region reads CASSLDGQGGTGYTF.

This clone was counted at least ten times. The read terminates 3 residues ahead of where the CDR3 ends, so the germline J gene completes it. The chain carries TRBV27 and TRBJ2-7; D not resolved. The germline gives CDR1 MNHEY, CDR2 SMNVEV (reference sequence). Trimming stripped 2 bases from V and 6 bases from J, with 8 bases between. This CDR3 region has 12 residues. The CDR3 here is CASSLPTREQYF. The sequenced part of the CDR3 DNA is TGTGCCAGCAGTTTACCTACCCGCGAG.

The table lists this clone with many counts. With the read ending 3 residues before the CDR3 end, the germline J gene is used to fill in that end. The chain links TRBV4-1 to TRBJ2-1; 7 bases fit TRBD1. Germline-derived CDR1 and CDR2 are MGHRA and YSYEKL. With 5 bases clipped from V and 4 bases from J, the junction kept 14 bases outside the gene matches. CDR3 length: 17 amino acids. CDR3 sequence reads: CASSSDRAAALYNEQFF. CDR3 DNA, as far as it was read: TGCGCCAGCAGCAGCGACAGGGCGGCGGCCCTTTACAATGAG.

This clone was detected ten times or more. The read halts 3 residues ahead of the CDR3 end, with the missing end drawn from the germline J gene. V gene TRBV27 combines with J gene TRBJ2-1, with 10 nucleotides matching TRBD2. This CDR3 comprises 16 residues. J gave up 1 base and V 5 bases, and 5 bases lay outside the gene matches. From germline, CDR1 is MNHEY and CDR2 SMNVEV (reference sequence). The covered CDR3 bases are TGTGCCAGCAGTCTCGGGACTAGCGCTTCCTACAATGAG. It translates to CASSLGTSASYNE. The entire CDR3 protein is CASSLGTSASYNEQFF.

The table lists this clone with many counts. The read ends 3 residues shy of where the CDR3 ends; the end is completed using the germline J gene. The chain recombines TRBV2 with TRBJ1-1; a weak D match, TRBD1 (6 bases). Per germline, CDR1 SNHLY and CDR2 FYNNEI. V lost 6 bases and J lost 0, with 11 bases in between. This CDR3 has 14 residues. The part of the CDR3 DNA that was read is TGTGCCAGCAGGAGGACAGCCTTGAACACTGAA. Its protein is CASRRTALNTE. In full, the CDR3 is CASRRTALNTEAFF.

This clone occurred many times. The read stops 3 residues short of the end of the CDR3; the missing end is completed from the germline J gene. J is TRBJ2-1 and V is TRBV6-2 or TRBV6-3; 7 bases map to TRBD2. The V gene's germline CDR1 is MNHEY and CDR2 SVGEGT. V was clipped by 0 bases and J by 4 bases; unmatched bases: 0. This CDR3 is built from 14 residues. The CDR3 loop reads CASSYSSGYNEQFF. CDR3 DNA (partial): TGTGCCAGCAGTTACTCTAGCGGGTACAATGAG.

On this clone itself: Sequencing ends 3 residues short of the CDR3 end; the germline J gene provides the rest. V usage is TRBV7-2 and J usage is TRBJ2-5; 12 nucleotides agree with TRBD2. Per germline, CDR1 SGHTA and CDR2 FQGNSA. The CDR3 runs to 15 residues. The CDR3 loop is CASSLTSGGRETQYF. The CDR3 bases that were read are TGTGCCAGCAGCTTGACTAGCGGGGGAAGAGAAACC.

This clone was observed at least ten times. The CDR3 is cut off 3 residues early in the read; its end comes from the germline J gene. V is TRBV9 and J is TRBJ2-2; 7 bases map to TRBD1. The J segment lost 5 bases and the V segment lost 3 bases, leaving 16 bases of the junction unmatched. The CDR3 runs to 18 residues. CDR1 and CDR2 (germline): SGDLS, YYNGEE. The CDR3 reads CASSAQLLRQGRTGELFF. The sequenced CDR3 bases are TGTGCCAGCAGCGCCCAATTGCTACGACAGGGTCGTACCGGGGAG. The variable domain in full, with the rest retrieved from reference TRBV9 and TRBJ2-2, is DSGVTQTPKHLITATGQRVTLRCSPRSGDLSVYWYQQSLDQGLQFLIQYYNGEERAKGNILERFSAQQFPDLHSELNLSSLELGDSALYFCASSAQLLRQGRTGELFFGEGSRLTVL.

This clone was observed at least ten times. The read finishes 3 residues shy of the CDR3 end, and the germline J gene is used to complete it. This chain connects TRBV29-1 to TRBJ2-7; TRBD1 is a possible D gene (6 bases). Trimming left V 4 bases short and J 3 bases short, with 16 bases between. The length of the CDR3 is 14 residues. Germline V lookup: CDR1 SQVTM, CDR2 ANQGSEA. CDR3 bases read: TGCAGCGTTGTGGGCGCAGGGGCCCTCTACGAG. Its protein product is CSVVGAGALYE. The full CDR3 reads CSVVGAGALYEQYF.

This clone was seen ten or more times. The read ends 3 residues shy of where the CDR3 ends; the end is completed using the germline J gene. The chain joins TRBV7-2 to TRBJ2-2, with D unclear. The V gene lost 3 bases and the J gene lost 7 bases, with 9 bases spanning the gap. Germline CDR1 is SGHTA and CDR2 is FQGNSA. The CDR3 sequence is 13 residues long. The part of the CDR3 DNA that was read is TGTGCCAGCAGCTTCGCCAGGAGCGGGGAG. As protein: CASSFARSGE. The entire CDR3 protein is CASSFARSGELFF.

This clone was counted at least ten times. The read halts 3 residues ahead of the CDR3 end, with the missing end drawn from the germline J gene. The chain links TRBV18 to TRBJ2-3; D not resolved. Germline V gene lookup returns CDR1 KGHSH and CDR2 LQKENI. The germline V and J ends were trimmed by 4 bases and 3 bases, with 2 bases remaining between them. The CDR3 consists of 11 residues. The CDR3 protein is CASSLTDTQYF. Incomplete CDR3 DNA: TGTGCCAGCTCACTAACAGATACG.

Ten or more counts support this clone. The read gets to within 3 residues of the CDR3 end, and the germline J gene fills in the rest. This chain joins TRBV20-1 and TRBJ2-5, with D possibly TRBD2 on 6 matching bases. The CDR3 is 16 residues long. Germline V lookup: CDR1 DFQATT, CDR2 SNEGSKA (reference sequence). V was clipped by 0 bases and J by 2 bases, with 16 bases between them. The part of the CDR3 DNA that was read is TGCAGTGCTAGAGATACCCAAGCGGGTCGACAAGAGACC. Its protein is CSARDTQAGRQET. The CDR3 reads in full as CSARDTQAGRQETQYF.

This clone was seen many times. The CDR3 end falls 3 residues outside the read, so it is completed with the germline J gene. The V and J genes are TRBV7-9 and TRBJ2-5; tentatively, D is TRBD1 (6 bases). V lost 5 bases, J lost 7 bases, and 14 bases lay in between. Germline V gene lookup returns CDR1 SEHNR and CDR2 FQNEAQ (reference sequence). The CDR3 length is 13 residues. The CDR3 is CASSEPGESTQYF. The DNA read from the CDR3 is TGTGCCAGCAGCGAACCAGGGGAATCGACC. Full variable domain (rest looked up from reference TRBV7-9 and TRBJ2-5): DTGVSQNPRHKITKRGQNVTFRCDPISEHNRLYWYRQTLGQGPEFLTYFQNEAQLEKSRLLSDRFSAERPKGSFSTLEIQRTEQGDSAMYLCASSEPGESTQYFGPGTRLLVL.

This clone was seen repeatedly, ten times or more. The CDR3 end lies 3 residues beyond the end of the read and is filled in from the germline J gene. The chain joins TRBV11-3 to TRBJ2-2, with D possibly TRBD1 on 6 matching bases. Germline V gene lookup returns CDR1 SGHNT and CDR2 YENEEA. The CDR3 runs to 15 residues. V lost 3 bases and J 2 bases, leaving 10 bases between the germline ends. Incomplete CDR3 DNA: TGTGCCAGCAGCTTCGCCAGGGGAAACACCGGGGAG. Protein: CASSFARGNTGE. Given in full, the CDR3 is CASSFARGNTGELFF.

This clone was counted ten times or more. The read terminates 3 residues before the CDR3 end, so the remaining end is supplied by the germline J gene. This chain joins TRBV19 and TRBJ2-3, with D uncertain. There are 13 residues in the CDR3. V was cut by 6 bases and J by 1 base, with 8 bases left in between. Germline lookup yields CDR1 LNHDA and CDR2 SQIVND (reference sequence). The CDR3 sequence is CASRPQGTDTQYF. CDR3 bases read: TGTGCCAGTAGGCCGCAGGGCACAGATACG.

This clone was observed at least ten times. Read coverage stops 3 residues before the CDR3 terminus; the germline J gene supplies the remainder. The chain links TRBV20-1 to TRBJ1-1; 8 nucleotides align to TRBD1. The length of the CDR3 is 13 residues. Trimming removed 5 bases from V and 1 base from J; junction bases left unmatched: 3. From germline, CDR1 is DFQATT and CDR2 SNEGSKA (reference sequence). CDR3: CSAGTGPNTEAFF. Partial CDR3 DNA: TGCAGTGCTGGGACAGGACCGAACACTGAA.

This clone was observed at least ten times. The CDR3 extends 3 residues past the end of the read, so its final part is completed from the germline J gene. V and J are TRBV18 and TRBJ2-7, with D perhaps TRBD1 (6 bases). The V end was cut by 4 bases, the J end by 2 bases, with 9 bases between. Germline CDR1 reads KGHSH; CDR2 reads LQKENI. The CDR3 is 13 amino acids. CDR3 amino acids: CASSRGQTYEQYF. CDR3 DNA (partial): TGTGCCAGCTCACGCGGACAGACCTACGAG. The full variable domain, with the rest looked up from reference TRBV18 and TRBJ2-7, is NAGVMQNPRHLVRRRGQEARLRCSPMKGHSHVYWYRQLPEEGLKFMVYLQKENIIDESGMPKERFSAEFPKEGPSILRIQQVVRGDSAAYFCASSRGQTYEQYFGPGTRLTVT.

This clone was counted at least ten times. The CDR3 end falls 3 residues outside the read, so it is completed with the germline J gene. The chain uses TRBV9 and TRBJ2-5; the match to TRBD2 covers 8 bases. V lost 4 bases, J lost 4 bases, and 9 bases stayed unmatched. In germline, CDR1 is SGDLS, CDR2 YYNGEE. This CDR3 spans 15 amino acids. Partial CDR3 DNA: TGTGCCAGCAGCTCAGACACTAGCGGCCGAGAGACC. Encoded protein: CASSSDTSGRET. The whole CDR3 protein is CASSSDTSGRETQYF.

This clone was seen at least ten times. The CDR3 end lies 3 residues beyond the end of the read and is filled in from the germline J gene. The chain joins TRBV20-1 to TRBJ1-1, with no clear D. There are 14 residues in the CDR3. Germline V CDR1 and CDR2: DFQATT, SNEGSKA (reference sequence). V was pared by 3 bases and J by 2 bases, with 13 bases between. The CDR3 spells CSASGGKANTEAFF. The sequenced part of the CDR3 DNA is TGCAGTGCTAGCGGCGGGAAGGCCAACACTGAA.

The sample holds many counts of this clone. CDR3 bases read: TGTGCCAGCTCACCTACCGCAGGGCAGGGAAATGGC. Amino acid sequence: CASSPTAGQGNG. The whole CDR3 protein reads CASSPTAGQGNGYTF. This chain links TRBV18 with TRBJ1-2, with D possibly matching TRBD1 (5 bases). The observed sequence ends 3 residues before the CDR3 terminus, with the missing tail filled in from the germline J gene. Germline V CDR1 and CDR2: KGHSH, LQKENI. CDR3 length: 15 amino acids. V lost 3 bases and J 6 bases, leaving 17 bases between the germline ends.

With regard to this clone: The read terminates 3 residues before the CDR3 end, so the remaining end is supplied by the germline J gene. J is TRBJ1-4 and V is TRBV11-2; 7 bases are shared with TRBD1. There are 15 residues in the CDR3. Losses at the gene ends were 1 base for V and 8 bases for J; bases not matched to a gene: 7. The V gene's germline CDR1 is SGHAT and CDR2 FQNNGV. This CDR3 reads CASSLGSGGVEKLFF. CDR3 DNA, as far as it was read: TGTGCCAGCAGCTTAGGATCAGGGGGTGTAGAAAAA.

This clone has a count of ten or more. The sequence runs out 3 residues before the end of the CDR3; the remainder is reconstructed from the germline J gene. The chain carries TRBV28 and TRBJ2-5; the match to TRBD1 covers 10 bases. The CDR3 is made up of 15 amino acids. V lost 4 bases and J lost 4; bases outside the gene matches: 6. Germline CDR1 MDHEN, CDR2 SYDVKM. The CDR3 protein is CASSSSGTGVETQYF. The covered CDR3 bases are TGTGCCAGCAGTTCCTCCGGGACAGGGGTAGAGACC.

This clone occurred many times. The read falls 3 residues short of the CDR3 end, and the missing part is taken from the germline J gene. The chain carries TRBV19 and TRBJ1-1, with D hard to call. The CDR3 contains 13 residues. V was shortened by 0 bases and J by 4 bases, with 6 bases between the two germline ends. Germline CDR1 reads LNHDA; CDR2 reads SQIVND (reference sequence). The covered CDR3 bases are TGTGCCAGTAGTATAGACGGGGTCACTGAA. Translated, it gives CASSIDGVTE. The CDR3 reads in full as CASSIDGVTEAFF.

At least ten counts were recorded for this clone. The read halts 3 residues ahead of the CDR3 end, with the missing end drawn from the germline J gene. The rearrangement links TRBV5-6 to TRBJ2-3, with TRBD1 as a possible D gene (6 bases). Trimming took off 4 bases at V and 7 bases at J, with 19 bases between the two ends. CDR1 is SGHDT and CDR2 is YYEEEE in the germline V gene. There are 15 residues in the CDR3. The CDR3 DNA, read in part, is TGTGCCAGCAGCCCAGCAGGGGCCTTCGAAAATACG. This codes for CASSPAGAFENT. From start to end, the CDR3 is CASSPAGAFENTQYF.

A few counts support this clone. The sequenced fragment ends 3 residues before the CDR3 boundary, so the rest is inferred from the germline J gene. This sequence joins TRBV11-2 and TRBJ2-7; 9 bases match TRBD2. This CDR3 comprises 15 residues. Germline values: CDR1 SGHAT, CDR2 FQNNGV. J gave up 0 bases and V 2 bases, and 2 bases lay outside the gene matches. Incomplete CDR3 DNA: TGTGCCAGCAGCTTACTAGCGGGAATCTCCTACGAG. The encoded protein is CASSLLAGISYE. The full-length CDR3 reads as CASSLLAGISYEQYF.

This clone was picked up a small number of times. An end of the junction does not agree with germline; a read error may underlie this. The CDR3 extends 3 residues past the end of the read, so its final part is completed from the germline J gene. The chain joins TRBV6-2 or TRBV6-3 to TRBJ1-3; no clear D gene. This CDR3 has 13 amino acids. The germline gives CDR1 MNHEY, CDR2 SVGEGT. The CDR3 here is CASSYSSGNTIYF. CDR3 DNA, as far as it was read: TGTGCCAGCAGTTACTCATCTGGCAACACC.

This clone has at least ten counts. The read falls 3 residues short of the CDR3 end, and the missing part is taken from the germline J gene. This chain joins TRBV5-1 and TRBJ2-2; D remains unclear. CDR3 length: 14 amino acids. Trimming took off 4 bases at V and 1 base at J, with 8 bases between the two ends. Per the germline V gene, CDR1 is SGHRS and CDR2 is YFSETQ. CDR3 DNA (partial): TGCGCCAGCAGCGTGAGACAGAACACCGGGGAG. This sequence encodes CASSVRQNTGE. The entire CDR3 is CASSVRQNTGELFF.

In this sample, this clone turned up many times. From the germline J gene comes the end of the CDR3, since the read stops 3 residues before it. This chain joins TRBV4-1 and TRBJ1-4; maybe TRBD1 (6 bases). The germline V and J ends were trimmed by 0 bases and 7 bases, with 21 bases remaining between them. The length of the CDR3 is 18 residues. Germline-derived CDR1 and CDR2 are MGHRA and YSYEKL. The CDR3 loop is CASSQEGWGGRNVEKLFF. The DNA read from the CDR3 is TGCGCCAGCAGCCAAGAGGGTTGGGGGGGGCGAAACGTTGAAAAA.